These 13 T cell receptor beta chains share one sample of origin, sequenced in a study of blood T cell repertoires in COVID-19 (TCRdb year 2020). Libraries were prepared through the immunoSEQ multiplex PCR assay. TCRdb carries this immuneACCESS record with in-frame sequences only. Its versions omit some clonotypes, under half of them owing to an unresolved V gene in the studies checked, with the rest unexplained. The sample has 150,000 or so clones on record, just over 85% of them singletons. The top ten clonotypes cover approximately 4.5% of the sample. The sequenced sample consisted of PBMCs or T cells enriched from blood (not recorded which). The receptors come from a man over 45 who had recovered from COVID-19.

The chain uses TRBV9 and TRBJ2-3, with 8 bases lining up with TRBD1. CDR1 and CDR2 from the germline V gene are SGDLS and YYNGEE. V shed 4 bases, J shed 1 base, and the junction held 8 bases outside the gene matches. The CDR3 is 16 amino acids. As DNA, the CDR3 is TGTGCCAGCAGCCGTTTTACGACAGGGGGCACAGATACGCAGTATTTT. Its protein product is CASSRFTTGGTDTQYF.

The chain employs TRBV5-4 and TRBJ2-2; D unresolved. Germline CDR1 and CDR2: SGHNT and YYREEE (reference sequence). CDR3 length: 14 amino acids. Trimming cost V 3 bases and J 1 base, with 7 bases left between them. The CDR3 spells CASSWQENTGELFF. CDR3 DNA: TGTGCCAGCAGCTGGCAGGAGAACACCGGGGAGCTGTTTTTT.

The chain's CDR3 is CASSFGYGGDDYGYTF. CDR3 sequence (DNA): TGTGCCAGCAGCTTTGGGTACGGGGGTGATGACTATGGCTACACCTTC. The chain has TRBV7-6 and TRBJ1-2; the D gene is possibly TRBD1 (5 bases). The V end lost 3 bases, the J end lost 3 bases, and 17 bases lay between the germline ends. The CDR3 loop spans 16 amino acids. The germline V gene encodes CDR1 SGHVS and CDR2 FNYEAQ.

The chain combines TRBV4-3 with TRBJ1-1; D possibly corresponds to TRBD1 (5 bases). The length of the CDR3 is 14 residues. The germline gives CDR1 LGHNA, CDR2 YSLEER. The V end was cut by 3 bases, the J end by 5 bases, with 13 bases between. The CDR3 loop is CASSQVLGVTEAFF. The CDR3, as DNA: TGCGCCAGCAGCCAGGTTTTAGGGGTGACTGAAGCTTTCTTT.

This clone was counted a few times. The J gene is TRBJ2-7, the V gene TRBV3-1 (or the pseudogene TRBV3-2), with D uncertain. The CDR3 contains 12 residues. CDR1 and CDR2 (germline): LGHDT, YNNKEL (reference sequence). Trimming stripped 3 bases from V and 2 bases from J, with 5 bases between. DNA for the CDR3: TGTGCCAGCAGCCAGAGCCCCTACGAGCAGTACTTC. This translates into CASSQSPYEQYF.

This clone appeared a few times. The chain links TRBV12-2 to TRBJ2-5; the table assigns TRBD2, which was not confirmed against the DNA. TRBV12-2 is a listed pseudogene. The CDR3 consists of 13 residues. The CDR3 DNA reads TGTGCAAGCTCCGGGGAGGGGAAAGAGACCCAGTACTTC. The encoded protein is CASSGEGKETQYF.

The J gene is TRBJ1-1, the V gene TRBV28, with 9 bases that match TRBD1. The junction had 3 bases not matched to a gene; V was cut back by 2 bases and J by 11 bases. Germline CDR1 reads MDHEN; CDR2 reads SYDVKM. The CDR3 covers 12 residues. CDR3 loop: CASSLHRGLAFF. The CDR3, as DNA: TGTGCCAGCAGTTTACACAGGGGGCTTGCTTTCTTT.

This sequence joins TRBV6-2 or TRBV6-3 and TRBJ1-2, with 8 bases matching TRBD1. Trimming removed 6 bases from V and 7 bases from J; junction bases left unmatched: 10. This CDR3 contains 14 residues. The germline CDR1 and CDR2 sequences are MNHEY and SVGEGT. DNA of the CDR3: TGTGCCAGCAGCTCACCACAGGGGGTTGGTGGCTACACCTTC. Its translation: CASSSPQGVGGYTF.

The chain recombines TRBV19 with TRBJ1-2; D is perhaps TRBD1 (5 bases). The germline CDR1 and CDR2 sequences are LNHDA and SQIVND (reference sequence). V was clipped by 5 bases and J by 2 bases, with 12 bases between them. This CDR3 is built from 14 residues. CDR3 DNA: TGTGCCAGTAGTTTCTCGTCAGGGAACTATGGCTACACCTTC. Translating it yields CASSFSSGNYGYTF.

This sequence joins TRBV6-1 and TRBJ2-1, with 9 bases lining up with TRBD1. The CDR3 sequence is 16 residues long. J gave up 2 bases and V 2 bases, and 4 bases lay outside the gene matches. Germline V gene sequence: CDR1 MNHNS, CDR2 SASEGT. CDR3 residues: CASSESGQGTYNEQFF. CDR3 DNA: TGTGCCAGCAGTGAATCGGGACAGGGCACCTACAATGAGCAGTTCTTC.

The chain employs TRBV14 and TRBJ1-2, with D hard to call. V lost 1 base to trimming and J lost 5 bases, with 17 bases between them. This CDR3 has 16 residues. Germline V gene lookup returns CDR1 SGHDN and CDR2 FVKESK. Here the CDR3 DNA reads TGTGCCAGCAGCCAAGTCCATTTTACAGTGGCTTATGGCTACACCTTC. Translation gives CASSQVHFTVAYGYTF.

The J gene is TRBJ1-1, the V gene TRBV19; the D gene is possibly TRBD1 (5 bases). V was pared by 11 bases and J by 10 bases, with 23 bases between. This CDR3 is built from 13 residues. Germline V gene data show CDR1 as LNHDA and CDR2 as SQIVND (reference sequence). The CDR3 DNA reads TGTGCCTCAGAGCGAGACCATCGCGGGGGAGCTTTCTTT. It yields the protein CASERDHRGGAFF.

This sequence joins TRBV7-9 and TRBJ2-5, with a tentative D call TRBD1 (6 bases). Trimming took off 6 bases at V and 2 bases at J, with 13 bases between the two ends. CDR3 size: 14 residues. Germline CDR1 reads SEHNR; CDR2 reads FQNEAQ (reference sequence). Written as DNA, the CDR3 is TGTGCCAGCAGTCAAGGACAGTATCAAGAGACCCAGTACTTC. As protein: CASSQGQYQETQYF.